A single sample gave rise to the 26 T cell receptor beta chains below, sequenced in a study of T cell clusters in autoimmune cytopenias. One tube held mixed TRB-A and TRB-B primer pools for touch-down PCR. Reprocessing the multiplex PCR reads, TCRdb reports a single entry for every CDR3 protein and omits DNA. The sample data list around 2,200 distinct CDR3 sequences. Tens of thousands of genome equivalents of blood DNA were amplified for TRB. The sample also formed part of further work on T cell repertoires in aging, cancer and after chemotherapy.

Material: peripheral blood. The receptors were gathered from a human donor in good health.

The chain has TRBV20-1 and TRBJ2-1; without DNA, the TCRdb call of TRBD2 cannot be checked. In germline, CDR1 is DFQATT, CDR2 SNEGSKA (reference sequence). The CDR3 has 15 amino acids. CDR3 sequence reads: CSASALGGFYNEQFF.

This clonotype ranks as medium-sized in terms of frequency. The chain combines TRBV5-1 with TRBJ2-5; TCRdb calls TRBD1, which cannot be checked without DNA. Per the germline V gene, CDR1 is SGHRS and CDR2 is YFSETQ. The CDR3 runs to 15 residues. The CDR3 is CASSLARGRSETQYF. Full variable domain (remainder filled in from reference TRBV5-1 and TRBJ2-5): KAGVTQTPRYLIKTRGQQVTLSCSPISGHRSVSWYQQTPGQGLQFLFEYFSETQRNKGNFPGRFSGRQFSNSRSEMNVSTLELGDSALYLCASSLARGRSETQYFGPGTRLLVL.

Its frequency marks this clonotype as large. J is TRBJ2-1 and V is TRBV19. CDR1 is LNHDA, CDR2 SQIVND, per germline (reference sequence). The CDR3 runs to 11 residues. CDR3 residues: CASSIYNEQFF.

V and J are TRBV28 and TRBJ1-5; TCRdb indicates TRBD1, and absent DNA this call remains unverified. The CDR3 covers 14 residues. Germline-derived CDR1 and CDR2 are MDHEN and SYDVKM. This chain's CDR3 is CASRPVWDNQPQHF.

The V call is TRBV20-1, the J call TRBJ2-7. The CDR3 extends over 14 amino acids. Germline lookup yields CDR1 DFQATT and CDR2 SNEGSKA (reference sequence). CDR3 in amino acids: CSARDGGTVYEQYF.

The V call is TRBV4-2, the J call TRBJ1-1; TCRdb's D call, TRBD1, is unchecked because there is no DNA. CDR3 length equals 15 residues. CDR1 and CDR2 from the germline V gene are LGHNA and YNFKEQ. This CDR3 reads CASSQDSGTGTEAFF.

This clonotype is classed as medium-sized (0.01 to 0.1%) by frequency. The chain is built from TRBV19 and TRBJ2-5; checking the TCRdb D call of TRBD1 is not possible without DNA. Germline CDR1 LNHDA, CDR2 SQIVND (reference sequence). CDR3 length: 14 residues. The chain's CDR3 is CASRGQGAGETQYF.

Frequency places this clonotype as medium-sized. The chain links TRBV6-6 to TRBJ2-1; the TCRdb call, TRBD2, lacks DNA for checking. Germline V gives CDR1 MNHNY, CDR2 SVGAGI (reference sequence). CDR3 size: 15 residues. The CDR3 sequence is CASGASGGGAEEQFF.

V gene TRBV4-3 combines with J gene TRBJ1-1. The V gene's germline CDR1 is LGHNA and CDR2 YSLEER. The CDR3 covers 14 residues. The chain's CDR3 is CASSQDVGPFEAFF.

Considering frequency, this clonotype is medium-sized. This sequence joins TRBV12-3 or TRBV12-4 and TRBJ1-2. This CDR3 region has 11 residues. CDR3: CASSLYYGYTF.

This clonotype is medium-sized by frequency. CDR3 residues: CASSLAGQGAYGYTF. The chain uses TRBV5-1 and TRBJ1-2; without DNA, the TCRdb call of TRBD1 cannot be checked. Per the germline V gene, CDR1 is SGHRS and CDR2 is YFSETQ. CDR3 length: 15 amino acids.

Measured by frequency, this clonotype is medium-sized (0.01 to 0.1%). V usage is TRBV27 and J usage is TRBJ2-1. Germline CDR1 and CDR2: MNHEY and SMNVEV (reference sequence). This CDR3 contains 14 residues. CDR3 in amino acids: CASSLGAASSEQFF.

By frequency, this clonotype is large (0.1 to 1%). The CDR3 here is CASRSTSGANVLTF. The chain recombines TRBV6-5 with TRBJ2-6. Germline CDR1 MNHEY, CDR2 SVGAGI. This CDR3 is built from 14 residues.

This clonotype is identified as medium-sized (0.01 to 0.1%) from frequency. The V call is TRBV19, the J call TRBJ2-2; TCRdb names TRBD2, which stays unverified in the absence of DNA. The CDR3 consists of 19 residues. Germline lookup yields CDR1 LNHDA and CDR2 SQIVND (reference sequence). CDR3 protein: CASSIDAPTSGGSPGELFF.

The gene calls are TRBV7-9 and TRBJ2-6; no DNA is available, so the TRBD1 call from TCRdb remains unchecked. The CDR3 has 19 amino acids. Germline V gives CDR1 SEHNR, CDR2 FQNEAQ (reference sequence). CDR3 in amino acids: CASSPTGQGAQVGANVLTF.

By frequency, this clonotype is medium-sized. The chain is built from TRBV7-2 and TRBJ2-1; no DNA is available, so the TRBD1 call from TCRdb remains unchecked. The CDR3 consists of 13 residues. From germline, CDR1 is SGHTA and CDR2 FQGNSA. The CDR3 reads CASSPRGDRGGFF.

Judged by frequency, this clonotype is medium-sized. The rearrangement uses TRBV6-2 or TRBV6-3 and TRBJ1-2; TCRdb names TRBD1, which stays unverified in the absence of DNA. The CDR3 length is 15 residues. CDR1 and CDR2 (germline): MNHEY, SVGEGT. CDR3 residues: CATETGGSHLYGYTF.

This chain links TRBV12-3 or TRBV12-4 with TRBJ1-6; no DNA is available, so the TRBD1 call from TCRdb remains unchecked. CDR3 length: 15 residues. The CDR3 here is CASSSGAAPNSPLHF.

This clonotype is medium-sized by frequency. The chain combines TRBV6-2 or TRBV6-3 with TRBJ2-7. The CDR3 is 14 amino acids. Germline loops: CDR1 MNHEY, CDR2 SVGEGT. This chain's CDR3 is CASSYQDGPYEQYF.

This clonotype is medium-sized by frequency. The V and J genes are TRBV7-6 and TRBJ2-1; lacking DNA, the TRBD1 call made by TCRdb goes unchecked. Per germline, CDR1 SGHVS and CDR2 FNYEAQ. The CDR3 has 18 amino acids. The CDR3 spells CASSSSVPGTGAGNEQFF.

This clonotype is classed as medium-sized by frequency. The V call is TRBV5-1, the J call TRBJ2-3. The CDR3 is 15 amino acids. Germline lookup yields CDR1 SGHRS and CDR2 YFSETQ. CDR3 sequence: CASSLDTSGTDTQYF.

The chain employs TRBV7-3 and TRBJ2-3; checking the TCRdb D call of TRBD1 is not possible without DNA. The CDR3 is made up of 15 amino acids. Germline CDR1 SGHTA, CDR2 FQGTGA. The CDR3 reads CASSFRGGGEDTQYF. Supplemented by reference TRBV7-3 and TRBJ2-3, the full variable domain reads GAGVSQTPSNKVTEKGKYVELRCDPISGHTALYWYRQSLGQGPEFLIYFQGTGAADDSGLPNDRFFAVRPEGSVSTLKIQRTERGDSAVYLCASSFRGGGEDTQYFGPGTRLTVL.

The chain carries TRBV20-1 and TRBJ2-3; the TCRdb call, TRBD1, lacks DNA for checking. The CDR3 is made up of 13 amino acids. Germline V lookup: CDR1 DFQATT, CDR2 SNEGSKA (reference sequence). The CDR3 loop reads CSASRTSADTQYF.

The chain has TRBV7-9 and TRBJ1-5. This CDR3 spans 15 amino acids. Germline CDR1 SEHNR, CDR2 FQNEAQ (reference sequence). The CDR3 here is CASSLLGGTGEPQHF.

This clonotype is classed as medium-sized by frequency. This rearrangement joins TRBV7-9 to TRBJ1-4; TCRdb selects TRBD1, and the lack of DNA leaves this call unchecked. The germline gives CDR1 SEHNR, CDR2 FQNEAQ (reference sequence). This CDR3 is built from 14 residues. CDR3 protein: CASSTGATNEKLFF.

Considering frequency, this clonotype is medium-sized. The V and J genes are TRBV7-9 and TRBJ2-1; TCRdb reports TRBD2, a call that lacks DNA to check it against. Germline V gene data show CDR1 as SEHNR and CDR2 as FQNEAQ (reference sequence). There are 12 residues in the CDR3. The CDR3 here is CASSLKAGEQFF. Variable domain in full (rest from reference TRBV7-9 and TRBJ2-1): DTGVSQNPRHKITKRGQNVTFRCDPISEHNRLYWYRQTLGQGPEFLTYFQNEAQLEKSRLLSDRFSAERPKGSFSTLEIQRTEQGDSAMYLCASSLKAGEQFFGPGTRLTVL.